Below are 25 T cell receptor beta chains sequenced from a single sample in a study of regulatory T cells in long-lasting Graves disease. Investigators prepared the TCR beta libraries by applying iRepertoire HTBI primers and Arm-PCR of CDR3 regions. TCRdb re-derived calls from the multiplex PCR reads in MiXCR, one entry per CDR3 protein. The table shows 350,000 to 500,000 distinct CDR3 sequences, with over 15% occurring only once. Time point noted: newly diagnosed GD, antithyroid drugs for less than 3 months. The TCR library was prepared using RNA isolated from PBMCs. These data also formed part of another study, on T cells in Graves' hyperthyroidism and ophthalmopathy.

Here the sequenced sample was peripheral blood mononuclear cells (PBMCs), taken at new diagnosis, from a patient treated with antithyroid drugs. All receptors derive from a woman aged 25 to 39 with Graves disease.

The table lists this clonotype with many counts. The chain is built from TRBV6-1 and TRBJ1-1, with D perhaps TRBD1 (6 bases). Trimming pared 7 bases from V and 1 base from J, leaving 19 bases between. CDR1 is MNHNS and CDR2 is SASEGT in the germline V gene. The CDR3 has 16 residues. The CDR3 loop is CASTTQLGGGNTEAFF. The CDR3, as DNA: TGTGCCAGCACTACGCAATTAGGGGGGGGGAACACTGAAGCTTTCTTT.

This clonotype appeared many times. The chain uses TRBV7-3 and TRBJ2-3; 8 bases are a match to TRBD2. This CDR3 has 16 amino acids. Per germline, CDR1 SGHTA and CDR2 FQGTGA. Unmatched junction bases numbered 5, after V lost 1 base and J lost 2 bases. Here the CDR3 reads CASSLKGSGITDTQYF. In DNA form, the CDR3 reads TGTGCCAGCAGCTTAAAAGGTAGCGGGATCACAGATACGCAGTATTTT.

This clonotype has at least ten counts. The rearrangement uses TRBV11-2 and TRBJ2-5; TRBD2 matches 8 bases. Germline CDR1 and CDR2: SGHAT and FQNNGV. J gave up 5 bases and V 5 bases, and 4 bases lay outside the gene matches. The CDR3 runs 13 residues. This chain's CDR3 is CASSPRLAETQYF. The CDR3 nucleotides are TGTGCCAGCAGCCCACGACTAGCGGAGACCCAGTACTTC.

This clonotype was counted ten times or more. The genes are TRBV5-1 and TRBJ1-1, with 7 bases identical to TRBD1. CDR1 is SGHRS and CDR2 is YFSETQ in the germline V gene. CDR3 size: 14 residues. Trimming at V came to 2 bases and at J to 4 bases, leaving 5 bases not matched to a gene. CDR3: CASSFRGGSTEAFF. CDR3 nucleotides: TGCGCCAGCAGCTTCAGGGGGGGGAGCACTGAAGCTTTCTTT.

The rearrangement uses TRBV7-8 and TRBJ1-5; D possibly corresponds to TRBD1 (6 bases). CDR1 is SGHVS and CDR2 is FQNEAQ in the germline V gene. The CDR3 extends over 16 amino acids. V was trimmed by 4 bases and J by 3 bases, leaving 16 bases between them. CDR3 bases: TGTGCCAGCAGCTCCAGACTCACAGGGAACAATCAGCCCCAGCATTTT. Translation: CASSSRLTGNNQPQHF.

Ten or more counts support this clonotype. The chain links TRBV24-1 to TRBJ2-7; 12 bases align to TRBD1. Germline V gene lookup returns CDR1 KGHDR and CDR2 SFDVKD. V shed 5 bases, J shed 5 bases, and the junction held 12 bases outside the gene matches. There are 17 residues in the CDR3. The CDR3 protein is CATSGTGTGGIVDEQYF. The CDR3 nucleotides are TGTGCCACCAGTGGTACCGGGACAGGGGGCATCGTGGACGAGCAGTACTTC.

This clonotype was seen ten or more times. CDR3 residues: CSARGEGRNGYTF. The CDR3 bases are TGCAGTGCTAGAGGGGAGGGAAGGAATGGCTACACCTTC. The V call is TRBV20-1, the J call TRBJ1-2; D gene unclear. Germline V gene data show CDR1 as DFQATT and CDR2 as SNEGSKA (reference sequence). CDR3 length equals 13 residues. With 1 base removed from V and 6 bases from J, the gap between germline ends came to 12 bases.

Worth noting for this clonotype: A read error may be the cause here, since a much bigger clone is one base away. The rearrangement joins TRBV6-9 to TRBJ2-7, with 7 bases that match TRBD2. Germline V gene lookup returns CDR1 MNHGY and CDR2 SVAAGI. This CDR3 has 15 residues. The CDR3 loop reads CASRYGAGITYEQYF. The CDR3 nucleotides are TGTGCCAGCCGTTACGGAGCGGGAATCACCTACGAGCAGTACTTC.

Note on this clonotype: A clone one base away is much larger, so this may be a read error. The chain is built from TRBV15 and TRBJ1-2; D unclear. The CDR3 loop spans 14 amino acids. Looked up from germline, CDR1 is LNHNV and CDR2 is YYDKDF (reference sequence). DNA of the CDR3: TGTGCCGCCAGCAGTTACCGGGCCAACTATGGCTACACCTTC. Protein product: CAASSYRANYGYTF.

The gene calls are TRBV29-1 and TRBJ2-5, with D unresolved. Deletions cut 6 bases from V and 1 base from J, with 12 bases between. Germline V gene sequence: CDR1 SQVTM, CDR2 ANQGSEA. The CDR3 has 13 amino acids. This chain's CDR3 is CSVNRLVQETQYF. CDR3 DNA sequence: TGCAGCGTCAACCGACTCGTCCAAGAGACCCAGTACTTC.

This clonotype was detected a few times. This chain connects TRBV15 to TRBJ2-4; possibly TRBD2 for D (5 bases). Looked up from germline, CDR1 is LNHNV and CDR2 is YYDKDF (reference sequence). The CDR3 runs to 15 residues. The V end lost 5 bases, the J end lost 4 bases, and 15 bases lay between the germline ends. The CDR3 DNA sequence: TGTGCCACCAGCCAACCCCGGGAAGGGAAAAACATTCAGTACTTC. It codes for CATSQPREGKNIQYF.

The V gene is TRBV29-1, the J gene TRBJ2-1; D remains unclear. With 4 bases removed from V and 1 base from J, the gap between germline ends came to 11 bases. This CDR3 has 14 amino acids. Germline lookup yields CDR1 SQVTM and CDR2 ANQGSEA. CDR3: CSVVTSSSYNEQFF. In DNA form, the CDR3 reads TGCAGCGTTGTCACGTCCTCATCCTACAATGAGCAGTTCTTC.

This clonotype was counted at least ten times. The genes are TRBV20-1 and TRBJ1-4, with D maybe TRBD1 (6 bases). Looked up from germline, CDR1 is DFQATT and CDR2 is SNEGSKA (reference sequence). The CDR3 is made up of 13 amino acids. Deletions cut 3 bases from V and 4 bases from J, with 9 bases between. In nucleotides, the CDR3 is TGCAGTGCTAGGCGGACAGTTAATGAAAAACTGTTTTTT. Its translation is CSARRTVNEKLFF.

On this clonotype: One end of the junction does not line up with germline, which may come from a read error. The chain uses TRBV5-1 and TRBJ2-1, with 7 bases matching TRBD2. Per the germline V gene, CDR1 is SGHRS and CDR2 is YFSETQ. The CDR3 totals 16 residues. CDR3 bases: TGCGCCAGCAGCTTGGTCGGCGGGAGCTCCCACAATGAGCAGTTCTTC. This translates into CASSLVGGSSHNEQFF.

This clonotype was recorded at least ten times. The chain couples TRBV28 to TRBJ1-4; 9 bases line up with TRBD1. With V trimmed by 4 bases and J by 8 bases, 11 bases remained unmatched. This CDR3 contains 16 residues. The germline V gene has CDR1 MDHEN and CDR2 SYDVKM. CDR3 DNA sequence: TGTGCCAGCAGTTCCCCCGAAGGGACAGGGCAGGAAAAACTGTTTTTT. Translated, it gives CASSSPEGTGQEKLFF.

This clonotype was seen only a few times. The V gene is TRBV19, the J gene TRBJ2-1; TRBD1 might be the D (6 bases). Germline assignment: CDR1 LNHDA and CDR2 SQIVND (reference sequence). This CDR3 has 13 amino acids. V lost 5 bases and J 5 bases, leaving 10 bases between the germline ends. The DNA for the CDR3 is TGTGCCAGTAGTTCGAGACAGGACAATGAGCAGTTCTTC. Translation gives CASSSRQDNEQFF.

The sample holds a few counts of this clonotype. The V and J genes are TRBV10-3 and TRBJ2-1; TRBD1 aligns across 8 bases. Trimming took 7 bases from V and 0 from J; bases not matched to a gene: 2. Per germline, CDR1 ENHRY and CDR2 SYGVKD. There are 14 residues in the CDR3. CDR3 residues: CAITDRDSYNEQFF. The DNA of the CDR3 is TGTGCCATCACGGACAGGGACTCCTACAATGAGCAGTTCTTC.

Comment on this clonotype: This probably arose from a read error, given a far larger clone one base away. The chain couples TRBV6-4 to TRBJ1-1, with 7 bases aligning to TRBD1. CDR3 length: 14 residues. Germline V gene data show CDR1 as MRHNA and CDR2 as SNTAGT. DNA of the CDR3: TGTGCCAGCAGCCAGTCGAGGGGGCAGACTGAATCTTTCTTT. Translation: CASSQSRGQTESFF.

In its sample, this clonotype was seen many times. V is TRBV12-3 or TRBV12-4 and J is TRBJ2-7, with 8 bases lining up with TRBD1. J gave up 7 bases and V 4 bases, and 9 bases lay outside the gene matches. The CDR3 is made up of 14 amino acids. For the CDR3, the DNA is TGTGCCAGCAGTTACCAGGGGGCGCGAGGGGAGCAGTACTTC. Its protein product is CASSYQGARGEQYF.

This clonotype was seen more than once but under ten times. The chain carries TRBV2 and TRBJ2-6; D is perhaps TRBD2 (6 bases). Trimming pared 6 bases from V and 2 bases from J, leaving 17 bases between. The length of the CDR3 is 17 residues. Looked up from germline, CDR1 is SNHLY and CDR2 is FYNNEI. Here the CDR3 DNA reads TGTGCCAGCAGCCCATTCATACTAGCTGCTGGGGCCAACGTCCTGACTTTC. Encoded protein: CASSPFILAAGANVLTF. The variable domain in full, completed from reference TRBV2 and TRBJ2-6, reads EPEVTQTPSHQVTQMGQEVILRCVPISNHLYFYWYRQILGQKVEFLVSFYNNEISEKSEIFDDQFSVERPDGSNFTLKIRSTKLEDSAMYFCASSPFILAAGANVLTFGAGSRLTVL.

This clonotype was observed a handful of times. The CDR3 DNA follows: TGTGCCAGCAGTTTTGACGCTAGCGGGAGAGGAGGCAATGAGCAGTTCTTC. This translates into CASSFDASGRGGNEQFF. The chain links TRBV27 to TRBJ2-1, with TRBD2 matching 10 bases. The CDR3 covers 17 residues. CDR1 and CDR2 from the germline V gene are MNHEY and SMNVEV (reference sequence). V lost 3 bases, J lost 6 bases, and 11 bases stayed unmatched.

This clonotype has ten or more counts. The chain uses TRBV2 and TRBJ2-2; D is undetermined. From germline, CDR1 is SNHLY and CDR2 FYNNEI. There are 14 residues in the CDR3. Trimming removed 3 bases from V and 5 bases from J, with 10 bases in between. CDR3 nucleotides: TGTGCCAGCAGTGAGGCTTGGCAGACCGGGGAGCTGTTTTTT. Its translation: CASSEAWQTGELFF.

This clonotype appeared many times. This sequence joins TRBV7-9 and TRBJ1-5; unclear D gene. The ends were cut back, 1 base at V and 0 bases at J, with 7 bases in the middle. The length of the CDR3 is 15 residues. The germline V gene encodes CDR1 SEHNR and CDR2 FQNEAQ (reference sequence). Here the CDR3 DNA reads TGTGCCAGCAGCTTAGACGGTTATAGCAATCAGCCCCAGCATTTT. It yields the protein CASSLDGYSNQPQHF. The full variable domain, rest sourced from reference TRBV7-9 and TRBJ1-5, is DTGVSQNPRHKITKRGQNVTFRCDPISEHNRLYWYRQTLGQGPEFLTYFQNEAQLEKSRLLSDRFSAERPKGSFSTLEIQRTEQGDSAMYLCASSLDGYSNQPQHFGDGTRLSIL.

The chain carries TRBV5-1 and TRBJ1-5; D is unclear. The ends were cut back, 0 bases at V and 2 bases at J, with 6 bases in the middle. The CDR3 length is 14 residues. Germline values: CDR1 SGHRS, CDR2 YFSETQ. CDR3 sequence (DNA): TGCGCCAGCAGCTTGGGGGAGGGCAATCAGCCCCAGCATTTT. This sequence encodes CASSLGEGNQPQHF.

The table lists this clonotype with a few counts. The chain links TRBV9 to TRBJ1-4, with D tentatively TRBD1 (6 bases). The length of the CDR3 is 16 residues. The V end lost 3 bases, the J end lost 0 bases, and 12 bases lay between the germline ends. CDR1 is SGDLS, CDR2 YYNGEE, per germline. The CDR3 sequence is CASSGATGPTNEKLFF. The DNA for the CDR3 is TGTGCCAGCAGCGGGGCTACAGGGCCAACTAATGAAAAACTGTTTTTT.